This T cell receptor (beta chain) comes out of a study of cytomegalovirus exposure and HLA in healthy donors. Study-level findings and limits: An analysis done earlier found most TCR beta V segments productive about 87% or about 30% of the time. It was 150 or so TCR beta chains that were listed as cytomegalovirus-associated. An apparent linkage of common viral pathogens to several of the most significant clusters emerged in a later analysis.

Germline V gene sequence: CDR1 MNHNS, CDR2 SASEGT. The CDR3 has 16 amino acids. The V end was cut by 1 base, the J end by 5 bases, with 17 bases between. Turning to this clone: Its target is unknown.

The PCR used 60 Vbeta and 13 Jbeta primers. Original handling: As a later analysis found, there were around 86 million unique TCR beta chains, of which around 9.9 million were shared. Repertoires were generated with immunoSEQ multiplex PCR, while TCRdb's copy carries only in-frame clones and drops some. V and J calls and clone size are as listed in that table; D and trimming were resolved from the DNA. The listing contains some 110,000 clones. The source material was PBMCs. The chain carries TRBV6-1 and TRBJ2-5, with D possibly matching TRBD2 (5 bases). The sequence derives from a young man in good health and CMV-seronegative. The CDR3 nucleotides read TGTGCCAGCAGTGAAGGTTTCCTAGGGCCGGGGGAGACCCAGTACTTC. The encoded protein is CASSEGFLGPGETQYF.